These 20 T cell receptor beta chains were sequenced from one sample in a study of human T cells and chemical hapten exposure. TCRdb called the RACE reads again in MiXCR, with one record for every CDR3 protein. The sample has roughly 150,000 distinct CDR3 sequences, approximately 30% seen once. Documented time point: patch test 3, about 24 weeks after DPC sensitization. Regarding treatment: therapeutic diphenylcyclopropenone sensitization with weekly scalp DPC. This specimen was whole blood, taken in connection with sensitization to the hapten diphenylcyclopropenone (DPC). Every receptor here comes from a woman younger than 35 with alopecia areata. Some clones in this sample may be carry-over from other donors' samples.

The chain couples TRBV6-5 to TRBJ1-1; possibly TRBD1 for D (5 bases). The CDR3 totals 13 residues. CDR1 and CDR2 (germline): MNHEY, SVGAGI. The V end was cut by 6 bases, the J end by 7 bases, with 15 bases between. This chain's CDR3 is CASRTWGNGEAFF. The CDR3 DNA reads as TGTGCCAGCAGAACGTGGGGGAACGGTGAAGCTTTCTTT.

The CDR3 nucleotides read TGTGCCAGCAGTTTAGAACAAAACCACCCCGAGCAGTACTTC. Translating gives CASSLEQNHPEQYF. The chain employs TRBV12-3 or TRBV12-4 and TRBJ2-7; D is uncertain. The CDR3 loop spans 14 amino acids. Trimming cost V 1 base and J 6 bases, with 13 bases left between them.

Only a few counts were recorded for this clonotype. The CDR3 here is CASSSFQETQYF. The DNA of the CDR3 is TGTGCCAGCAGCTCCTTCCAAGAGACCCAGTACTTC. This chain links TRBV6-2 or TRBV6-3 with TRBJ2-5, with no clear D. The length of the CDR3 is 12 residues. The germline V gene encodes CDR1 MNHEY and CDR2 SVGEGT. V dropped 6 bases and J dropped 1 base, with 6 bases sitting between them.

This clonotype was seen just once. This chain joins TRBV5-1 and TRBJ2-6; D is ambiguous. The CDR3 covers 14 residues. Trimming left V 9 bases short and J 0 bases short, with 10 bases between. From germline, CDR1 is SGHRS and CDR2 YFSETQ. CDR3 sequence reads: CATTKSSGANVLTF. CDR3 nucleotides: TGCGCCACTACCAAGAGCTCTGGGGCCAACGTCCTGACTTTC. The entire variable domain, with the rest obtained from reference TRBV5-1 and TRBJ2-6, is as follows: KAGVTQTPRYLIKTRGQQVTLSCSPISGHRSVSWYQQTPGQGLQFLFEYFSETQRNKGNFPGRFSGRQFSNSRSEMNVSTLELGDSALYLCATTKSSGANVLTFGAGSRLTVL.

The genes are TRBV9 and TRBJ2-3, with TRBD1 identical over 7 bases. The length of the CDR3 is 15 residues. V gave up 2 bases and J gave up 6 bases; unmatched junction bases: 9. Germline values: CDR1 SGDLS, CDR2 YYNGEE. The CDR3 region is CASSVGTEIRDTQYF. CDR3 bases: TGTGCCAGCAGCGTGGGGACAGAGATAAGGGATACGCAGTATTTT.

This clonotype was observed a handful of times. CDR3 sequence reads: CASSLSVGGLGQYF. For the CDR3, the DNA is TGTGCCAGCAGTTTATCAGTCGGGGGTTTGGGGCAGTACTTC. The chain uses TRBV27 and TRBJ2-7; a weak D match, TRBD2 (6 bases). V was shortened by 0 bases and J by 9 bases, with 15 bases between the two germline ends. Germline CDR1 MNHEY, CDR2 SMNVEV (reference sequence). The CDR3 runs 14 residues.

This chain uses TRBV7-9 with TRBJ2-7, with D perhaps TRBD1 or TRBD2 (5 bases each). The V and J ends lost 6 bases and 5 bases respectively, with 14 bases between them. The CDR3 sequence is 13 residues long. Germline-derived CDR1 and CDR2 are SEHNR and FQNEAQ (reference sequence). The CDR3 DNA follows: TGTGCCAGCAGGGGGCGGGCCCGGGACGAGCAGTACTTC. Amino acid sequence: CASRGRARDEQYF.

The chain joins TRBV5-4 to TRBJ1-1; D remains unclear. Germline V gives CDR1 SGHNT, CDR2 YYREEE (reference sequence). Trimming stripped 2 bases from V and 3 bases from J, with 11 bases between. The CDR3 consists of 14 residues. The CDR3 bases are TGTGCCAGCAGCTTCAGGACTGTACACACTGAAGCTTTCTTT. Translation gives CASSFRTVHTEAFF.

This clonotype was observed a handful of times. V is TRBV4-1 and J is TRBJ2-3, with 10 bases that match TRBD2. With V trimmed by 1 base and J by 2 bases, 9 bases remained unmatched. CDR1 and CDR2 from the germline V gene are MGHRA and YSYEKL. This CDR3 is 18 amino acids long. CDR3 protein: CASSQGRVAGGNTDTQYF. The CDR3 DNA is TGCGCCAGCAGCCAAGGGCGAGTAGCGGGGGGAAACACAGATACGCAGTATTTT.

This clonotype was seen only a few times. V gene TRBV6-2 or TRBV6-3 combines with J gene TRBJ1-1, with D possibly TRBD1 on 5 matching bases. Germline V CDR1 and CDR2: MNHEY, SVGEGT. This CDR3 has 15 residues. The germline V and J ends were trimmed by 0 bases and 3 bases, with 11 bases remaining between them. The CDR3 loop reads CASSYSGARDTEAFF. CDR3 DNA: TGTGCCAGCAGTTACTCAGGGGCAAGAGACACTGAAGCTTTCTTT.

A few counts support this clonotype. The chain links TRBV7-9 to TRBJ1-1; TRBD1 matches at 7 bases. The V segment lost 4 bases and the J segment 0 bases; nucleotides outside the gene matches: 5. This CDR3 contains 15 residues. Germline V gives CDR1 SEHNR, CDR2 FQNEAQ (reference sequence). CDR3 sequence reads: CASSSRDSLNTEAFF. CDR3 in DNA: TGTGCCAGCAGCTCGCGGGACAGCCTGAACACTGAAGCTTTCTTT.

This clonotype was found a few times. This rearrangement joins TRBV6-5 to TRBJ2-2; D is unclear. CDR1 and CDR2 (germline): MNHEY, SVGAGI. The CDR3 has 13 amino acids. Trimming removed 8 bases from V and 7 bases from J, with 14 bases in between. The CDR3 DNA follows: TGTGCCAGCGCCACGGGTCTGAACGGGGAGCTGTTTTTT. Its translation is CASATGLNGELFF.

Here the CDR3 DNA reads TGCGCCAGCAGCCTTGGGAGCGGGAGAGGTGAGCAGTTCTTC. Encoded protein: CASSLGSGRGEQFF. The V gene is TRBV4-1, the J gene TRBJ2-1; TRBD2 matches at 8 bases. Germline values: CDR1 MGHRA, CDR2 YSYEKL. This CDR3 comprises 14 residues. Trimming cost V 4 bases and J 9 bases; bases outside gene matches: 8.

This clonotype appeared a few times. This rearrangement joins TRBV5-1 to TRBJ1-1; D gene ambiguous. With 1 base removed from V and 0 bases from J, the gap between germline ends came to 16 bases. The CDR3 is made up of 17 amino acids. CDR1 SGHRS and CDR2 YFSETQ come from the germline V gene. In DNA, the CDR3 is TGCGCCAGCAGCTTGCCCCGGACCGCTGCTATGAACACTGAAGCTTTCTTT. It yields the protein CASSLPRTAAMNTEAFF.

This clonotype appeared a few times. The genes are TRBV18 and TRBJ2-7; TRBD1 aligns across 9 bases. The V gene's germline CDR1 is KGHSH and CDR2 LQKENI. Unmatched junction bases numbered 6, after V lost 6 bases and J lost 0 bases. CDR3 length equals 15 residues. This CDR3 reads CASSRTGVPSYEQYF. The CDR3 DNA sequence: TGTGCCAGCTCCCGGACAGGGGTTCCCTCCTACGAGCAGTACTTC.

This clonotype was recorded a few times. This sequence joins TRBV7-9 and TRBJ2-5, with 7 bases matching TRBD1. This CDR3 region has 14 residues. Looked up from germline, CDR1 is SEHNR and CDR2 is FQNEAQ (reference sequence). Trimming cost V 5 bases and J 2 bases; bases outside gene matches: 5. CDR3 region: CASSRAGGQETQYF. The CDR3 coding sequence is TGTGCCAGCAGCCGTGCAGGGGGTCAAGAGACCCAGTACTTC.

This rearrangement joins TRBV7-2 to TRBJ2-5; tentative D call: TRBD2 (5 bases). Trimming left V 1 base short and J 4 bases short, with 10 bases between. Germline V gene lookup returns CDR1 SGHTA and CDR2 FQGNSA. The CDR3 is 14 amino acids. The CDR3 spells CASSLGGIGETQYF. The CDR3 coding sequence is TGTGCCAGCAGCTTAGGAGGGATAGGAGAGACCCAGTACTTC.

V gene TRBV29-1 combines with J gene TRBJ2-1, with a tentative D call TRBD1 (6 bases). This CDR3 is 11 amino acids long. Per germline, CDR1 SQVTM and CDR2 ANQGSEA. Trimming removed 7 bases from V and 8 bases from J, with 12 bases in between. CDR3 nucleotides: TGCAGCGCCACAGGGACGCATGAGCAGTTCTTC. Protein product: CSATGTHEQFF.

V and J are TRBV2 and TRBJ2-1; 10 nucleotides match TRBD2. With 5 bases clipped from V and 7 bases from J, the junction kept 5 bases outside the gene matches. Looked up from germline, CDR1 is SNHLY and CDR2 is FYNNEI. The CDR3 length is 14 residues. CDR3 amino acids: CASSLAGGINEQFF. The CDR3 DNA sequence: TGTGCCAGCAGTTTAGCGGGAGGTATTAATGAGCAGTTCTTC.

This chain uses TRBV20-1 with TRBJ2-5; the match to TRBD2 covers 7 bases. J was trimmed by 5 bases and V by 2 bases; bases with no gene match: 8. Looked up from germline, CDR1 is DFQATT and CDR2 is SNEGSKA (reference sequence). CDR3 length: 14 amino acids. CDR3 DNA: TGCAGTGCTAGAATAGGCGGGAGTCCGGAGACCCAGTACTTC. Translating it yields CSARIGGSPETQYF.